This T cell receptor beta chain stems from a study of OX40 agonist ivuxolimab in advanced cancers. The wider study: Dose-escalation cases comprised hepatocellular carcinoma, melanoma, renal cell or head and neck cancer.

Germline V gene data show CDR1 as KGHSH and CDR2 as LQKENI. J lost 2 bases, V lost 4 bases, and 3 bases had no gene match. The CDR3 is 15 residues long. Details on this clone: Its antigen is still unknown.

Study conclusions and caveats: The investigators did not determine what antigen specificity the expanded peripheral T cells had.

The table came from immunoSEQ multiplex PCR; TCRdb's copy has only in-frame clones and leaves some out. The sample lists tens of thousands of clones; over 75% were seen once. Specimen: CD4+ or CD8+ T cells sorted from blood, collected in a trial of the OX40 agonist ivuxolimab. This receptor was taken from an adult with an advanced solid tumor such as melanoma, head and neck, liver or kidney cancer. The chain links TRBV18 to TRBJ2-5; TRBD2 matches 11 bases. CDR3 sequence (DNA): TGTGCCAGCTCACTTCGGACTAGCGGGCAAGAGACCCAGTACTTC. This codes for CASSLRTSGQETQYF. The full variable domain, completed using reference TRBV18 and TRBJ2-5, is NAGVMQNPRHLVRRRGQEARLRCSPMKGHSHVYWYRQLPEEGLKFMVYLQKENIIDESGMPKERFSAEFPKEGPSILRIQQVVRGDSAAYFCASSLRTSGQETQYFGPGTRLLVL.